One and the same sample provided the 21 T cell receptor beta chains below, sequenced in a study of OX40 agonist ivuxolimab in advanced cancers. Clones were read by immunoSEQ multiplex PCR, and TCRdb kept only the in-frame ones, dropping some. The data contain over 30,000 clones, about four fifths of them singletons. The sample in question was CD4+ or CD8+ T cells sorted from blood, obtained in a trial of the OX40 agonist ivuxolimab. The receptors derive from an adult with an advanced solid tumor such as melanoma, head and neck, liver or kidney cancer.

The chain carries TRBV9 and TRBJ1-2; D is ambiguous. From germline, CDR1 is SGDLS and CDR2 YYNGEE. The CDR3 contains 13 residues. V was pared by 0 bases and J by 5 bases, with 8 bases between. The CDR3 nucleotides read TGTGCCAGCAGCGTAGGGACGGAGTATGGCTACACCTTC. This codes for CASSVGTEYGYTF.

The chain is built from TRBV15 and TRBJ2-7; D call uncertain. Looked up from germline, CDR1 is LNHNV and CDR2 is YYDKDF (reference sequence). There are 14 residues in the CDR3. With 3 bases removed from V and 0 bases from J, the gap between germline ends came to 9 bases. CDR3 in amino acids: CATSSQPSSYEQYF. Written as DNA, the CDR3 is TGTGCCACCAGCAGCCAACCTAGCTCCTACGAGCAGTACTTC.

This chain connects TRBV7-2 to TRBJ1-5; perhaps TRBD1 as D (5 bases). The V end was cut by 1 base, the J end by 0 bases, with 10 bases between. The CDR3 consists of 16 residues. Germline lookup yields CDR1 SGHTA and CDR2 FQGNSA. CDR3 sequence: CASSLDAGGSNQPQHF. The CDR3 DNA is TGTGCCAGCAGCTTAGATGCCGGGGGTAGCAATCAGCCCCAGCATTTT.

The chain links TRBV7-3 to TRBJ2-2, with a possible D match to TRBD1 (5 bases). The CDR3 length is 16 residues. Trimming removed 1 base from V and 0 bases from J, with 9 bases in between. The germline gives CDR1 SGHTA, CDR2 FQGTGA. The CDR3 here is CASSLMSRANTGELFF. CDR3 DNA: TGTGCCAGCAGCTTAATGAGCAGGGCGAACACCGGGGAGCTGTTTTTT.

The chain has TRBV15 and TRBJ1-2; D gene ambiguous. V shed 1 base and J shed 2 bases, with 5 bases lying between them. This CDR3 comprises 13 residues. Germline assignment: CDR1 LNHNV and CDR2 YYDKDF (reference sequence). This chain's CDR3 is CATSRAGNYGYTF. The CDR3 DNA sequence: TGTGCCACCAGCAGAGCTGGGAACTATGGCTACACCTTC.

The rearrangement joins TRBV18 to TRBJ2-5; no firm D call. The last part of the DNA fits TRBJ2-7 better; the J call may be wrong. CDR1 and CDR2 (germline): KGHSH, LQKENI. The CDR3 totals 14 residues. The CDR3 loop reads CASSPSQVNYEQYF. CDR3 coding DNA: TGTGCCAGCTCACCATCACAAGTAAACTACGAGCAGTACTTC.

This chain connects TRBV27 to TRBJ2-3; 8 nucleotides line up with TRBD1. Losses at the gene ends were 5 bases for V and 3 bases for J; bases not matched to a gene: 10. Germline V gives CDR1 MNHEY, CDR2 SMNVEV (reference sequence). The CDR3 consists of 16 residues. The CDR3 here is CASSPTGARRTDTQYF. The CDR3 DNA sequence: TGTGCCAGCAGTCCGACAGGGGCCAGGAGGACAGATACGCAGTATTTT.

The chain uses TRBV7-2 and TRBJ1-6; D is unresolved. Trimming cost V 1 base and J 3 bases, with 7 bases left between them. CDR1 is SGHTA and CDR2 is FQGNSA in the germline V gene. The CDR3 sequence is 15 residues long. The CDR3: CASSLVADYNSPLHF. Here the CDR3 DNA reads TGTGCCAGCAGCTTAGTCGCGGACTATAATTCACCCCTCCACTTT.

The J gene is TRBJ1-2, the V gene TRBV6-5, with TRBD1 identical over 8 bases. Trimming at V came to 6 bases and at J to 4 bases, leaving 7 bases not matched to a gene. Germline-derived CDR1 and CDR2 are MNHEY and SVGAGI. The CDR3 sequence is 14 residues long. The CDR3 bases are TGTGCCAGCAGAACCGACAGGGGCGGCTATGGCTACACCTTC. Amino acid sequence: CASRTDRGGYGYTF.

To note about this clone: At one end, the junction sequence differs from germline, possibly due to a read error. The rearrangement uses TRBV18 and TRBJ2-5, with no clear D. The germline gives CDR1 KGHSH, CDR2 LQKENI. The CDR3 has 16 amino acids. The CDR3: CASSPQSFASQGTQYF. CDR3 nucleotide sequence: TGTGCCAGCTCACCACAGTCTTTTGCCAGCCAAGGGACCCAGTACTTC.

The gene calls are TRBV11-3 and TRBJ1-2; D not resolved. The CDR3 covers 12 residues. CDR1 SGHNT and CDR2 YENEEA come from the germline V gene. The V and J ends lost 7 bases and 4 bases respectively, with 10 bases between them. This CDR3 is CASIGKTYGYTF. The CDR3 DNA follows: TGTGCCAGCATCGGAAAGACCTATGGCTACACCTTC.

This sequence joins TRBV7-2 and TRBJ1-2, with 8 bases identical to TRBD1. Germline assignment: CDR1 SGHTA and CDR2 FQGNSA. The CDR3 is 13 residues long. The V and J ends lost 0 bases and 10 bases, in that order; junction bases with no gene match: 4. The CDR3 DNA reads as TGTGCCAGCAGCTTAGCAGGACAGGGACTCTACACCTTC. This encodes CASSLAGQGLYTF.

The chain links TRBV7-2 to TRBJ2-5; no clear D gene. The V end was cut by 5 bases, the J end by 6 bases, with 7 bases between. Germline lookup yields CDR1 SGHTA and CDR2 FQGNSA. The CDR3 is 11 residues long. The CDR3 region is CASSPRQTQYF. CDR3 DNA: TGTGCCAGCAGCCCACGGCAGACCCAGTACTTC.

This clone was recorded once. The same CDR3 can be traced to other DNA sequences in this sample. The J gene is TRBJ1-5, the V gene TRBV6-5, with TRBD1 as a possible D gene (6 bases). The V gene lost 3 bases and the J gene lost 4 bases, with 10 bases spanning the gap. Germline V gene sequence: CDR1 MNHEY, CDR2 SVGAGI. The CDR3 runs to 14 residues. CDR3 DNA sequence: TGTGCCAGCAGTTATGGGGGGGCTAATCAGCCCCAGCATTTT. It codes for CASSYGGANQPQHF.

This clone was observed once. The V gene is TRBV5-1, the J gene TRBJ2-3; TRBD1 is a possible D gene (7 bases). The V gene lost 2 bases and the J gene lost 4 bases, with 20 bases spanning the gap. Germline CDR1 and CDR2: SGHRS and YFSETQ. The CDR3 totals 17 residues. The CDR3 is CASSLNIHRGGPDTQYF. The CDR3 bases are TGCGCCAGCAGCTTAAACATCCACAGGGGAGGCCCAGATACGCAGTATTTT.

The chain joins TRBV29-1 to TRBJ1-1, with TRBD1 matching 8 bases. V lost 7 bases and J lost 3; bases outside the gene matches: 4. CDR1 SQVTM and CDR2 ANQGSEA come from the germline V gene. This CDR3 has 12 amino acids. The CDR3 loop reads CSGGQGYTEAFF. The DNA for the CDR3 is TGCAGCGGAGGACAGGGATACACTGAAGCTTTCTTT.

This clone was recorded once. The J gene is TRBJ2-3, the V gene TRBV7-2; no clear D gene. The germline V gene encodes CDR1 SGHTA and CDR2 FQGNSA. The CDR3 spans 12 residues. Trimming cost V 4 bases and J 2 bases, with 4 bases left between them. The DNA of the CDR3 is TGTGCCAGCAGCTCCTACACAGATACGCAGTATTTT. Encoded protein: CASSSYTDTQYF.

This clone was found a few times. The chain is built from TRBV10-3 and TRBJ2-7, with D hard to call. This CDR3 is built from 12 residues. Germline CDR1 is ENHRY and CDR2 is SYGVKD. Trimming removed 9 bases from V and 3 bases from J, with 12 bases in between. The CDR3 here is CAIAGSGYEQYF. CDR3 nucleotides: TGTGCCATAGCTGGGTCCGGCTACGAGCAGTACTTC.

The chain recombines TRBV6-6 with TRBJ2-1, with 11 bases lining up with TRBD1. Trimming cost V 2 bases and J 8 bases; bases outside gene matches: 8. Per the germline V gene, CDR1 is MNHNY and CDR2 is SVGAGI (reference sequence). The CDR3 has 16 residues. The CDR3 bases are TGTGCCAGCAGTTACCCGACTGGGACAGGGGGGCATGAGCAGTTCTTC. Translation gives CASSYPTGTGGHEQFF.

This sequence joins TRBV7-2 and TRBJ1-4; tentative D call: TRBD1 (6 bases). The V end lost 3 bases, the J end lost 4 bases, and 6 bases lay between the germline ends. The CDR3 contains 13 residues. Germline V lookup: CDR1 SGHTA, CDR2 FQGNSA. CDR3 region: CASSLDSNEKLFF. The CDR3 DNA follows: TGTGCCAGCAGCTTGGACAGTAATGAAAAACTGTTTTTT.

The rearrangement links TRBV21-1 to TRBJ1-6. TRBV21-1 corresponds to a pseudogene. The CDR3 covers 13 residues. Here the CDR3 DNA reads TGTGCTTCCGGGGAGGGGGCTAATTCACCCCTCCACTTT. It codes for CASGEGANSPLHF.